A single sample is the source of the 31 T cell receptor beta chains below, sequenced in a study of T cell repertoires in cytomegalovirus infection. MiXCR, run by TCRdb on the reads, gives a single entry per CDR3 protein. The data contain about 890,000 distinct CDR3 sequences, approximately 31% of them seen just once; the ten biggest clones take up over 10%. Their target antigens are unknown. Sequencing used cultured CD8+ T cells from PBMCs, obtained from culture after CMV antigen stimulation. These receptors came from a human donor in good health (CMV status not recorded). Some clones in this sample may be carry-over from other donors' samples.

The V gene is TRBV7-6, the J gene TRBJ2-2, with D perhaps matching TRBD1 (6 bases). CDR3 size: 17 residues. Germline CDR1 reads SGHVS; CDR2 reads FNYEAQ. V was clipped by 5 bases and J by 2 bases, with 18 bases between them. CDR3 DNA sequence: TGTGCCAGCAGCCTACTTACTGGACAGCTAAACACCGGGGAGCTGTTTTTT. This gives the protein CASSLLTGQLNTGELFF.

The chain is built from TRBV5-6 and TRBJ2-1; TRBD1 matches at 8 bases. The CDR3 runs 14 residues. V lost 5 bases, J lost 6 bases, and 7 bases stayed unmatched. Germline V lookup: CDR1 SGHDT, CDR2 YYEEEE. The CDR3, as DNA: TGTGCCAGCAGTCCCCCGGACAGGGTCAATGAGCAGTTCTTC. Its protein is CASSPPDRVNEQFF.

This clonotype was recorded a few times. CDR3 amino acids: CASTYSTGELFF. The CDR3 region has the DNA TGTGCCAGCACCTACAGCACCGGGGAGCTGTTTTTT. V and J are TRBV2 and TRBJ2-2; no clear D gene. This CDR3 has 12 amino acids. Germline assignment: CDR1 SNHLY and CDR2 FYNNEI. V was clipped by 7 bases and J by 4 bases, with 7 bases between them.

DNA for the CDR3: TGTGCCAGCAGGGGAATCGGAGATACGCAGTATTTT. Its translation: CASRGIGDTQYF. The rearrangement joins TRBV27 to TRBJ2-3; D is uncertain. V was clipped by 6 bases and J by 5 bases, with 9 bases between them. Germline V gene data show CDR1 as MNHEY and CDR2 as SMNVEV (reference sequence). CDR3 length: 12 amino acids.

The chain employs TRBV20-1 and TRBJ2-1, with a possible D match to TRBD2 (5 bases). Trimming removed 7 bases at V and 3 bases at J, with 13 bases between. CDR1 and CDR2 (germline): DFQATT, SNEGSKA (reference sequence). This CDR3 is 13 amino acids long. CDR3 in amino acids: CSVPDRDYNEQFF. In nucleotides, the CDR3 is TGCAGTGTCCCCGATCGGGACTACAATGAGCAGTTCTTC.

J is TRBJ2-5 and V is TRBV4-3, with 12 bases that match TRBD1. Trimming cost V 0 bases and J 7 bases; bases outside gene matches: 3. This CDR3 is built from 15 residues. Germline V CDR1 and CDR2: LGHNA, YSLEER. CDR3 region: CASSQEGQGARTQYF. CDR3 bases: TGCGCCAGCAGCCAAGAGGGACAGGGGGCGAGGACCCAGTACTTC.

This clonotype turned up a few times. The chain is built from TRBV20-1 and TRBJ2-7; 9 bases are shared with TRBD1. Germline loops: CDR1 DFQATT, CDR2 SNEGSKA (reference sequence). This CDR3 is 14 amino acids long. Germline trimming cut 2 bases from V and 1 base from J; bases unmatched to any gene: 3. The CDR3 DNA is TGCAGTGCTAGAAGGGACAGGGTTTCCTACGAGCAGTACTTC. The encoded protein is CSARRDRVSYEQYF.

This clonotype has at least ten counts. The V gene is TRBV7-6, the J gene TRBJ2-5; D remains unclear. V gave up 1 base and J gave up 1 base, with 10 bases separating them. CDR3 length equals 15 residues. Germline CDR1 and CDR2: SGHVS and FNYEAQ. CDR3 bases: TGTGCCAGCAGCTTAGTAGCCAGTGCCCAAGAGACCCAGTACTTC. Translating gives CASSLVASAQETQYF.

The V and J genes are TRBV7-9 and TRBJ1-1; a possible D gene is TRBD1 (5 bases). V lost 6 bases, J lost 6 bases, and 14 bases lay in between. CDR3 length: 13 residues. From germline, CDR1 is SEHNR and CDR2 FQNEAQ (reference sequence). The CDR3 is CASRGDLIPEAFF. The CDR3 DNA sequence: TGTGCCAGCAGGGGGGATTTAATCCCTGAAGCTTTCTTT.

The chain uses TRBV5-6 and TRBJ2-1; 7 nucleotides agree with TRBD1. The CDR3 extends over 14 amino acids. CDR1 SGHDT and CDR2 YYEEEE come from the germline V gene. V shed 6 bases, J shed 4 bases, and the junction held 7 bases outside the gene matches. The CDR3 here is CASIWGQKYNEQFF. DNA for the CDR3: TGTGCCAGCATATGGGGACAGAAGTACAATGAGCAGTTCTTC.

A few counts support this clonotype. The chain links TRBV25-1 to TRBJ1-6; TRBD1 agrees at 8 bases. Germline V CDR1 and CDR2: MGHDK, SYGVNS. V was pared by 1 base and J by 10 bases, with 6 bases of the junction left unmatched. The CDR3 runs 15 residues. The CDR3 nucleotides are TGTGCCAGCAGTGAATTCGGACAGGGAAGGTCACCCCTCCACTTT. Translation gives CASSEFGQGRSPLHF.

V usage is TRBV7-8 and J usage is TRBJ1-1, with TRBD1 matching over 7 bases. V lost 3 bases to trimming and J lost 7 bases; unmatched junction nucleotides: 11. This CDR3 is built from 15 residues. Germline CDR1 reads SGHVS; CDR2 reads FQNEAQ. The CDR3 sequence is CASSFGRTGPLEAFF. CDR3 nucleotides: TGTGCCAGCAGCTTCGGTAGGACAGGCCCCCTTGAAGCTTTCTTT.

This clonotype was observed at least ten times. The chain employs TRBV7-2 and TRBJ1-2, with D perhaps TRBD1 (5 bases). The germline V and J ends were trimmed by 1 base and 5 bases, with 20 bases remaining between them. Germline loops: CDR1 SGHTA, CDR2 FQGNSA. The CDR3 consists of 17 residues. The CDR3 bases are TGTGCCAGCAGCTTAGTCCTCATTGGAGGGGAGGGTTATGGCTACACCTTC. Translated: CASSLVLIGGEGYGYTF.

This clonotype was recorded at least ten times. The rearrangement joins TRBV7-2 to TRBJ2-5; either TRBD1 or TRBD2 may fit D (5 bases each). The V and J ends lost 2 bases and 4 bases respectively, with 11 bases between them. The CDR3 runs to 14 residues. Germline CDR1 SGHTA, CDR2 FQGNSA. The CDR3 coding sequence is TGTGCCAGCAGCTTAATAGGGACGGGAGAGACCCAGTACTTC. Its translation is CASSLIGTGETQYF.

Many counts were recorded for this clonotype. The chain has TRBV7-8 and TRBJ1-1; D ambiguous. The CDR3 loop spans 15 amino acids. V was trimmed by 2 bases and J by 2 bases, leaving 12 bases between them. Germline V lookup: CDR1 SGHVS, CDR2 FQNEAQ. In DNA, the CDR3 is TGTGCCAGCAGCTTAAATTTCGGTCCCAACACTGAAGCTTTCTTT. This sequence encodes CASSLNFGPNTEAFF.

This clonotype showed up just a few times. The rearrangement uses TRBV2 and TRBJ1-6; D call uncertain. This CDR3 spans 16 amino acids. The ends were cut back, 1 base at V and 7 bases at J, with 14 bases in the middle. The germline V gene has CDR1 SNHLY and CDR2 FYNNEI. The CDR3, as DNA: TGTGCCAGCAGTGAAGACCCTTGGGTCCGGAATTCACCCCTCCACTTT. Protein product: CASSEDPWVRNSPLHF. Drawing the rest from reference TRBV2 and TRBJ1-6, the complete variable domain is EPEVTQTPSHQVTQMGQEVILRCVPISNHLYFYWYRQILGQKVEFLVSFYNNEISEKSEIFDDQFSVERPDGSNFTLKIRSTKLEDSAMYFCASSEDPWVRNSPLHFGNGTRLTVT.

In this sample, this clonotype turned up a few times. The chain has TRBV6-2 or TRBV6-3 and TRBJ2-1, with TRBD2 matching 8 bases. The J segment lost 0 bases and the V segment lost 2 bases, leaving 6 bases of the junction unmatched. In germline, CDR1 is MNHEY, CDR2 SVGEGT. This CDR3 region has 17 residues. The CDR3 protein is CASSYTGTRSSYNEQFF. CDR3 sequence (DNA): TGTGCCAGCAGTTACACTGGGACTAGAAGCTCCTACAATGAGCAGTTCTTC.

On this clonotype itself: One junction end does not reproduce the germline sequence, and a read error may be involved. The chain carries TRBV27 and TRBJ2-1; 14 nucleotides line up with TRBD2. Germline V gene data show CDR1 as MNHEY and CDR2 as SMNVEV (reference sequence). This CDR3 is built from 14 residues. In nucleotides, the CDR3 is TGTGCCAGCAGAGGACTAGCGGGGGGCCTGGGAACGGTCTTC. Translation gives CASRGLAGGLGTVF.

This clonotype was seen a few times. The V call is TRBV11-2, the J call TRBJ1-1; perhaps TRBD1 as D (6 bases). Trimming removed 5 bases from V and 0 bases from J, with 16 bases in between. CDR1 and CDR2 from the germline V gene are SGHAT and FQNNGV. The CDR3 is made up of 16 amino acids. The CDR3 reads CASSPFRRTVNTEAFF. The CDR3 DNA sequence: TGTGCCAGCAGCCCCTTCCGTCGGACAGTGAACACTGAAGCTTTCTTT.

V is TRBV6-6 and J is TRBJ1-1; 9 positions match TRBD1. CDR1 and CDR2 (germline): MNHNY, SVGAGI (reference sequence). The CDR3 totals 14 residues. The V gene end was trimmed by 5 bases and the J gene end by 3 bases; junction bases not matched to a gene: 4. This CDR3 reads CASSHDRGDTEAFF. The CDR3 coding sequence is TGTGCCAGCAGTCACGACAGGGGGGACACTGAAGCTTTCTTT.

This clonotype was detected many times. V is TRBV7-2 and J is TRBJ2-7, with a weak D call TRBD1 (6 bases). The V gene lost 1 base and the J gene lost 3 bases, with 10 bases spanning the gap. The CDR3 extends over 14 amino acids. Germline CDR1 SGHTA, CDR2 FQGNSA. The CDR3 nucleotides read TGTGCCAGCAGCTTAGGGATACAGGGCTACGAGCAGTACGTC. Translating gives CASSLGIQGYEQYV.

The count of this clonotype is one. V and J are TRBV5-7 and TRBJ2-5; unclear D gene. TRBV5-7 is known as an ORF, though its function is uncertain. Trimming shortened V by 0 bases and J by 5 bases, and 14 bases separated the two germline ends. The CDR3 is made up of 15 amino acids. CDR3 sequence: CASSLAPGVGETQYF. In DNA, the CDR3 is TGTGCCAGCAGCTTGGCCCCTGGGGTCGGGGAGACCCAGTACTTC.

This clonotype occurred a few times. The chain uses TRBV6-2 or TRBV6-3 and TRBJ2-7, with D hard to call. Germline CDR1 is MNHEY and CDR2 is SVGEGT. The CDR3 spans 16 residues. V dropped 3 bases and J dropped 0 bases, with 15 bases sitting between them. CDR3 DNA: TGTGCCAGCAGTTATGGCCCCGCACAGAGCTCCTACGAGCAGTACGTC. Its translation: CASSYGPAQSSYEQYV.

This clonotype showed up just a few times. V and J are TRBV6-2 or TRBV6-3 and TRBJ2-1; 7 bases align to TRBD1. CDR1 is MNHEY and CDR2 is SVGEGT in the germline V gene. The CDR3 contains 17 residues. V gave up 2 bases and J gave up 4 bases; unmatched junction bases: 11. CDR3 loop: CASSYDREIGEYNEQFF. CDR3 bases: TGTGCCAGCAGTTACGACAGGGAAATAGGGGAATACAATGAGCAGTTCTTC.

This clonotype was observed a few times. The rearrangement links TRBV28 to TRBJ2-1; D might be TRBD1 or TRBD2, each matching 5 bases. Trimming took 3 bases from V and 9 from J, leaving 12 bases between them. Germline V gives CDR1 MDHEN, CDR2 SYDVKM. There are 13 residues in the CDR3. The DNA of the CDR3 is TGTGCCAGCAGTTTGATCCCAGGGAGTGAGCAGTTCTTC. Its protein is CASSLIPGSEQFF.

This chain links TRBV10-3 with TRBJ2-1, with D perhaps matching TRBD1 or TRBD2 (5 bases each). V shed 3 bases and J shed 6 bases, with 12 bases lying between them. Germline CDR1 is ENHRY and CDR2 is SYGVKD. This CDR3 region has 14 residues. The CDR3 region has the DNA TGTGCCATCAGTGACCCCAGGGACGGCAATGAGCAGTTCTTC. Its protein product is CAISDPRDGNEQFF.

The sample holds a few counts of this clonotype. V usage is TRBV11-2 and J usage is TRBJ1-1, with unresolved D. The CDR3 is 14 residues long. Germline CDR1 reads SGHAT; CDR2 reads FQNNGV. V was trimmed by 1 base and J by 7 bases, leaving 13 bases between them. This CDR3 reads CASSLARGRSEAFF. The CDR3 DNA sequence: TGTGCCAGCAGCTTAGCTCGCGGGCGAAGTGAAGCTTTCTTT.

V gene TRBV25-1 combines with J gene TRBJ1-2, with D uncertain. The germline V gene encodes CDR1 MGHDK and CDR2 SYGVNS. Trimming left V 1 base short and J 8 bases short, with 11 bases between. The CDR3 contains 13 residues. The CDR3 loop is CASSESAIWGYTF. The CDR3 coding sequence is TGTGCCAGCAGTGAATCGGCTATTTGGGGCTACACCTTC.

The chain couples TRBV9 to TRBJ1-5, with a weak D call TRBD1 (6 bases). CDR3 length equals 15 residues. Trimming pared 3 bases from V and 7 bases from J, leaving 17 bases between. CDR1 and CDR2 from the germline V gene are SGDLS and YYNGEE. CDR3 in DNA: TGTGCCAGCAGCGAGGGGGGGAATTCGGGCCAGCCCCAGCATTTT. Residues: CASSEGGNSGQPQHF.

This clonotype has just a few counts. The chain has TRBV7-9 and TRBJ2-7; 11 nucleotides match TRBD1. With 4 bases clipped from V and 2 bases from J, the junction kept 4 bases outside the gene matches. The CDR3 contains 15 residues. Germline V lookup: CDR1 SEHNR, CDR2 FQNEAQ (reference sequence). This chain's CDR3 is CASSSGDRGTYEQYF. In DNA form, the CDR3 reads TGTGCCAGCAGCTCCGGGGACAGGGGGACCTACGAGCAGTACTTC.

The chain uses TRBV5-1 and TRBJ2-7; TRBD2 agrees at 8 bases. The CDR3 has 15 residues. Germline V lookup: CDR1 SGHRS, CDR2 YFSETQ. V lost 5 bases to trimming and J lost 0 bases; unmatched junction nucleotides: 7. The CDR3 DNA reads as TGCGCCAGCAGTCTGGGACTAGGGAACTCCTACGAGCAGTACTTC. Translated: CASSLGLGNSYEQYF.